This record covers a single TCR beta chain. Its matching antigen is unknown. Arm-PCR of CDR3 regions with iRepertoire HTBI primers generated TCR beta libraries. TCRdb recomputed calls from the multiplex PCR reads with MiXCR, one row per CDR3 protein. The repertoire holds more than 650,000 distinct CDR3 sequences, with about 30% as singletons. The sample is drawn from a study of regulatory T cells in long-lasting Graves disease. Study results and caveats: Persistent Graves' cases showed lower TCR diversity than newly diagnosed cases. Persistent disease was characterized by preferential usage of TRBV28, TRBJ1-2 and TRBJ2-5.

V lost 5 bases to trimming and J lost 6 bases, with 18 bases between them. The V gene's germline CDR1 is MDHEN and CDR2 SYDVKM. The CDR3 contains 15 residues. The time point denotes: persistent/refractory GD, antithyroid drugs over 5 years with positive TRAb. From RNA extracted from PBMCs, the TCR library was made. Tubes containing EDTA received approximately 9 milliliters of drawn peripheral blood. This specimen was peripheral blood mononuclear cells (PBMCs), taken when the disease was refractory, from a patient treated with antithyroid drugs. The chain joins TRBV28 to TRBJ2-3; D is possibly TRBD2 (7 bases). This receptor was taken from a female donor with Graves disease. The CDR3, as DNA: TGTGCCAGCAGTCCCCGGGGAGGGGGGTCTGATACGCAGTATTTT. It encodes CASSPRGGGSDTQYF.